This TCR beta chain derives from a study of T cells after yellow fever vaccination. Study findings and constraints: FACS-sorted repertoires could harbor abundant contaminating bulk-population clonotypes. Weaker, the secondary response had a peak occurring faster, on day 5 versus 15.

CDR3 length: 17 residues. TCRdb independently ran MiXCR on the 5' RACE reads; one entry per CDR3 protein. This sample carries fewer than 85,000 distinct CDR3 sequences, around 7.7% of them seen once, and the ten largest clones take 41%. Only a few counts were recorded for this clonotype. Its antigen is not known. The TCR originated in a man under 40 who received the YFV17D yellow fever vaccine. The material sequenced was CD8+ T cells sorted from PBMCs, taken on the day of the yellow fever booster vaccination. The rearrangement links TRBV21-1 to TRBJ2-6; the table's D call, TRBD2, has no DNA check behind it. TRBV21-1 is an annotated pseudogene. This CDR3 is CASSKDVGRAGANVLTF. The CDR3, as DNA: TGTGCCAGCAGCAAAGATGTGGGCAGGGCCGGGGCCAACGTCCTGACTTTC.